These T cell receptor beta chains were read from a single sample in a study of PD-1 blockade in classical Hodgkin lymphoma. Using immunoSEQ multiplex PCR, the repertoire was profiled, and TCRdb retains in-frame clones only, with some absent. The repertoire holds tens of thousands of clones, with 80% as singletons. The specimen was peripheral blood mononuclear cells (PBMCs), collected before the fourth cycle of nivolumab. These receptors were obtained from a human donor with classical Hodgkin lymphoma. CDR3s include the opening cysteine and the closing phenylalanine or tryptophan. D genes are given only for firm matches. Not all rows give a size; the values are once, few, many and, for expanded clones, a class.

TRBV18,NA,TRBJ2-3,NA,CASSPSTDTQYF,TGTGCCAGCTCCCCCTCAACGGATACGCAGTATTTT
TRBV7-9,NA,TRBJ2-7,TRBD2,CASSSTSGDYEQYF,TGTGCCAGCAGCTCGACTAGCGGGGACTACGAGCAGTACTTC
TRBV5-4,NA,TRBJ2-1,NA,CASSLDGPISSYNEQFF,TGTGCCAGCAGCTTGGATGGACCTATAAGCTCCTACAATGAGCAGTTCTTC
TRBV2,few,TRBJ1-5,TRBD1,CASSYRGGSQPQHF,TGTGCCAGCAGTTACAGGGGCGGAAGTCAGCCCCAGCATTTT
TRBV7-2,NA,TRBJ2-7,TRBD2,CASSSPIGAGDPYEQYF,TGTGCCAGCAGCTCCCCGATTGGGGCGGGGGATCCCTACGAGCAGTACTTC
TRBV2,few,TRBJ2-1,NA,CASSEKGGNEQFF,TGTGCCAGCTCGGAGAAGGGAGGCAATGAGCAGTTCTTC
TRBV15,NA,TRBJ1-5,NA,CATSRRGGDNQPQHF,TGTGCCACCAGCAGGCGGGGGGGGGACAATCAGCCCCAGCATTTT
TRBV4-1,NA,TRBJ1-1,NA,CASSQDPSNTEAFF,TGCGCCAGCAGCCAAGATCCCAGCAACACTGAAGCTTTCTTT
TRBV19,NA,TRBJ2-7,TRBD1,CASTPTGKFGSNEQYF,TGTGCCAGTACCCCGACAGGGAAATTTGGGTCCAACGAGCAGTACTTC
TRBV19,NA,TRBJ1-2,NA,CASSIMARGYTF,TGTGCCAGTAGTATTATGGCGCGTGGCTACACCTTC
TRBV6-1,NA,TRBJ1-1,NA,CASSRDPNAEAFF,TGTGCCAGCAGTCGGGACCCAAACGCTGAAGCTTTCTTT
TRBV2,NA,TRBJ2-3,NA,CASSFNSDTQYF,TGTGCCAGCAGTTTCAACTCAGATACGCAGTATTTT
TRBV19,NA,TRBJ1-5,NA,CASSTTLNKYSNQPQHF,TGTGCCAGTAGTACCACCTTAAACAAGTATAGCAATCAGCCCCAGCATTTT
TRBV18,NA,TRBJ1-6,NA,CASSKDSYNSPLHF,TGTGCCAGCTCAAAGGACTCCTATAATTCACCCCTCCACTTT
TRBV7-3,NA,TRBJ2-1,NA,CASSLPARGQGYNEQFF,TGTGCCAGCAGCTTACCCGCCCGGGGACAAGGCTACAATGAGCAGTTCTTC
TRBV6-6,few,TRBJ1-5,TRBD1,CASRSDRGPNQPQHF,TGTGCCAGCAGAAGCGACAGGGGCCCCAATCAGCCCCAGCATTTT
TRBV18,medium-sized,TRBJ2-2,TRBD1,CASPTGDTGELFF,TGTGCCAGCCCAACAGGGGACACCGGGGAGCTGTTTTTT
TRBV7-9,medium-sized,TRBJ2-7,NA,CASSSLAAYEQYF,TGTGCCAGCAGCTCCCTTGCGGCCTACGAGCAGTACTTC
TRBV6-6,NA,TRBJ1-1,NA,CASSYQGLGAEAFF,TGTGCCAGCAGTTACCAGGGGCTGGGGGCTGAAGCTTTCTTT
TRBV30,few,TRBJ1-1,TRBD1,CAWSRLGRGITEAFF,TGTGCCTGGAGTAGATTGGGCAGGGGGATCACTGAAGCTTTCTTT
TRBV28,few,TRBJ1-1,NA,CASRRPPQGFANTEAFF,TGTGCCAGCAGGCGGCCACCTCAGGGGTTTGCGAACACTGAAGCTTTCTTT
TRBV9,NA,TRBJ2-3,NA,CASSVSPTDTQYF,TGTGCCAGCAGCGTATCACCCACAGATACGCAGTATTTT
TRBV7-9,NA,TRBJ2-7,NA,CASSLINQREQYF,TGTGCCAGCAGCTTAATCAACCAGCGCGAGCAGTACTTC
TRBV7-9,NA,TRBJ2-5,NA,CASSTGRIGWLLQETQYF,TGTGCCAGCAGCACCGGAAGGATTGGGTGGCTTCTCCAAGAGACCCAGTACTTC
TRBV27,NA,TRBJ1-2,NA,CASSRTQVANYGYTF,TGTGCCAGCAGCCGGACGCAGGTAGCTAACTATGGCTACACCTTC
TRBV7-2,NA,TRBJ2-1,TRBD2,CASSLGLAGGNEQFF,TGTGCCAGCAGCCTAGGACTAGCGGGAGGCAATGAGCAGTTCTTC
TRBV19,NA,TRBJ1-2,NA,CASSRDGGPGGYGYTF,TGTGCCAGTAGCCGGGACGGCGGACCCGGCGGCTATGGCTACACCTTC
TRBV27,once,TRBJ2-4,TRBD1,CASSFQGPRGIQYF,TGTGCCAGCAGTTTCCAGGGCCCCAGGGGGATTCAGTACTTC
TRBV15,NA,TRBJ2-5,NA,CATSRILGQETQYF,TGTGCCACCAGCCGAATACTAGGACAAGAGACCCAGTACTTC
TRBV4-1,NA,TRBJ2-1,TRBD1,CASSQVGQGRPDNEQFF,TGCGCCAGCAGCCAAGTGGGACAGGGACGACCGGACAATGAGCAGTTCTTC
TRBV2,NA,TRBJ1-2,TRBD1,CASSHRDRHYYGYTF,TGTGCCAGCAGCCACCGGGACAGGCATTACTATGGCTACACCTTC
TRBV18,NA,TRBJ1-2,TRBD1,CASSLDRENYGYTF,TGTGCCAGCTCACTGGACAGGGAGAACTATGGCTACACCTTC
TRBV5-1,NA,TRBJ2-1,TRBD2,CASSLSRSSGYNEQFF,TGCGCCAGCAGCTTGAGTAGGTCTAGCGGTTACAATGAGCAGTTCTTC
TRBV18,NA,TRBJ2-1,NA,CASSPLAEYNEQFF,TGTGCCAGCTCACCACTAGCGGAATACAATGAGCAGTTCTTC
TRBV7-6,NA,TRBJ2-5,TRBD1,CASTSDRGSETQYF,TGTGCCAGCACTTCGGACAGGGGGAGTGAGACCCAGTACTTC
TRBV19,NA,TRBJ2-7,NA,CASSIRQSYEQYF,TGTGCCAGTAGTATAAGACAGTCCTACGAGCAGTACTTC
TRBV5-4,NA,TRBJ2-5,NA,CASSLAGIQETQYF,TGTGCCAGCAGCTTGGCCGGCATTCAAGAGACCCAGTACTTC
TRBV30,once,TRBJ1-2,NA,CAWSRGVRNYGYTF,TGTGCCTGGAGTCGGGGGGTTAGGAACTATGGCTACACCTTC
TRBV7-9,NA,TRBJ1-1,NA,CASSSDWTLRGDTEAFF,TGTGCCAGCAGCTCCGATTGGACCCTCCGGGGGGACACTGAAGCTTTCTTT
TRBV27,once,TRBJ2-2,NA,CASSFGGPNTGELFF,TGTGCCAGCAGTTTCGGGGGACCGAACACCGGGGAGCTGTTTTTT
TRBV5-6,NA,TRBJ2-2,NA,CASSPPRSADIVAGELFF,TGTGCCAGCAGCCCCCCCCGCAGCGCTGATATAGTAGCCGGGGAGCTGTTTTTT